This T cell receptor (beta chain) was recorded in a study of T cells in localized non-small cell lung cancer. The CDR3 is 13 amino acids. Per germline, CDR1 KGHSH and CDR2 LQKENI. V was pared by 4 bases and J by 6 bases, with 4 bases of the junction left unmatched. Only in-frame clones appear in the TCRdb table, and some are missing; sequencing was by immunoSEQ multiplex PCR. Here the sample spans around 140,000 clones, 89% being singletons. The gene calls are TRBV18 and TRBJ2-7; 9 nucleotides match TRBD1. The material was peripheral blood, obtained before any cancer treatment. The source is a female donor older than 55 with stage I lung adenocarcinoma. This CDR3 is CASSQGQGREQYF. Written as DNA, the CDR3 is TGTGCCAGCTCACAGGGACAGGGACGCGAGCAGTACTTC.